The 8 T cell receptor beta chains in this list originate from one sample, sequenced in a study of T cell repertoires in cytomegalovirus infection. TCRdb reanalysed the reads using MiXCR and keeps one entry per CDR3 protein. This table holds approximately 550,000 distinct CDR3 sequences, approximately 17% found once. Sequences were obtained from CD8+ T cells from PBMCs. These receptors were obtained from a human donor in good health (CMV status not recorded). Some clones in this sample may be carry-over from other donors' samples.

In this sample, this clonotype turned up a few times. This chain uses TRBV19 with TRBJ2-1; weak D call: TRBD2 (5 bases). The V end was cut by 3 bases, the J end by 8 bases, with 11 bases between. Germline V gives CDR1 LNHDA, CDR2 SQIVND (reference sequence). The length of the CDR3 is 13 residues. In nucleotides, the CDR3 is TGTGCCAGTAGTATGGAGGATGGCGATGAGCAGTTCTTC. Its protein is CASSMEDGDEQFF.

This clonotype came up many times. V and J are TRBV10-3 and TRBJ2-2; D is possibly TRBD2 (5 bases). V was trimmed by 8 bases and J by 0 bases, leaving 10 bases between them. The germline V gene encodes CDR1 ENHRY and CDR2 SYGVKD. The CDR3 covers 14 residues. CDR3 bases: TGTGCCATCTGGGAGCCATCGAACACCGGGGAGCTGTTTTTT. It translates to CAIWEPSNTGELFF.

This clonotype has a count of ten or more. The chain joins TRBV6-5 to TRBJ1-1; D might be TRBD1 (5 bases). Germline CDR1 and CDR2: MNHEY and SVGAGI. The CDR3 length is 14 residues. Trimming stripped 0 bases from V and 6 bases from J, with 11 bases between. The CDR3 loop reads CASSYSSGGPEAFF. Here the CDR3 DNA reads TGTGCCAGCAGTTACTCGTCCGGGGGACCTGAAGCTTTCTTT.

The chain recombines TRBV3-1 with TRBJ2-4; D gene unclear. The CDR3 contains 15 residues. V dropped 0 bases and J dropped 6 bases, with 12 bases sitting between them. From germline, CDR1 is LGHDT and CDR2 YNNKEL (reference sequence). CDR3 sequence: CASSQDIGRLNIQYF. The CDR3 region has the DNA TGTGCCAGCAGCCAAGATATTGGCAGATTAAACATTCAGTACTTC.

The chain is built from TRBV28 and TRBJ2-1, with 8 positions matching TRBD2. J was trimmed by 6 bases and V by 5 bases; bases with no gene match: 3. Germline CDR1 MDHEN, CDR2 SYDVKM. CDR3 size: 13 residues. CDR3 bases: TGTGCCAGCAGTATTACTAGCGGCAATGAGCAGTTCTTC. This translates into CASSITSGNEQFF.

This clonotype was detected many times. This chain joins TRBV27 and TRBJ2-7; weak D call: TRBD2 (5 bases). In germline, CDR1 is MNHEY, CDR2 SMNVEV (reference sequence). Trimming shortened V by 3 bases and J by 5 bases, and 11 bases separated the two germline ends. CDR3 length: 13 residues. CDR3 DNA sequence: TGTGCCAGCAGTTTGGCTAGCTCGGACGAGCAGTACTTC. Translating it yields CASSLASSDEQYF.

This clonotype has ten or more counts. The rearrangement links TRBV7-9 to TRBJ2-5; D is unclear. The V end was cut by 6 bases, the J end by 2 bases, with 4 bases between. CDR1 and CDR2 (germline): SEHNR, FQNEAQ (reference sequence). This CDR3 has 11 residues. CDR3 residues: CASSPQETQYF. The CDR3 coding sequence is TGTGCCAGCAGTCCTCAAGAGACCCAGTACTTC.

This clonotype was detected ten times or more. The rearrangement joins TRBV6-5 to TRBJ2-1; 7 bases fit TRBD1. CDR1 and CDR2 (germline): MNHEY, SVGAGI. The length of the CDR3 is 13 residues. J gave up 9 bases and V 6 bases, and 8 bases lay outside the gene matches. Here the CDR3 DNA reads TGTGCCAGCAGGCTCAAACAGGGGCGTGAGCAGTTCTTC. It specifies CASRLKQGREQFF.